The sequence of this T cell receptor beta chain was determined in a study of a mutant IDH1 vaccine in newly diagnosed glioma. Study context: Patients received vaccination from 4-6 weeks after radiotherapy alone, or with temozolomide cycles. General study findings and limits: Of the patients, around 93% had vaccine-induced immune responses.

This CDR3 contains 15 residues. The ends were cut back, 2 bases at V and 6 bases at J, with 14 bases in the middle. Germline assignment: CDR1 MNHNS and CDR2 SASEGT. Indicated time point: week 35, safety follow-up. Every single dose of the vaccine, 300 ug of mutant IDH1 20-mer peptide, came with topical imiquimod. Profiled with immunoSEQ multiplex PCR; TCRdb holds only in-frame clones, not every one. In the table there are more than 45,000 clones, approximately 90% of which are singletons. A note on this clone: The antigen remains unidentified.

The sequence was collected from a woman in her 40s with glioma. Specimen: PBMCs, collected from a glioma patient whose treatment included an IDH1 peptide vaccine. The gene calls are TRBV6-1 and TRBJ1-5; D is unresolved. The CDR3 spells CASSEPDYSGQPQHF. Here the CDR3 DNA reads TGTGCCAGCAGTGAACCAGATTATAGCGGTCAGCCCCAGCATTTT.